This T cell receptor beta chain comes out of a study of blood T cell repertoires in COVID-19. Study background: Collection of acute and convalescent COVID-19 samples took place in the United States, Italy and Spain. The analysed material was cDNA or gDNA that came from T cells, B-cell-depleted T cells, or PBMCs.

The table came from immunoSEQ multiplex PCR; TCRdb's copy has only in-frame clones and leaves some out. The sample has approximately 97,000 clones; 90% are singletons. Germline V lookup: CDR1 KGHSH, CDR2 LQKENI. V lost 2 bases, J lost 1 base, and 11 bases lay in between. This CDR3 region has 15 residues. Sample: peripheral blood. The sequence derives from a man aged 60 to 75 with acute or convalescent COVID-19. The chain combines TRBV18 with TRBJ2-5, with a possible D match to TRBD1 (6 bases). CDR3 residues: CASSPFDRSQETQYF. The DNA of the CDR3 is TGTGCCAGCTCACCATTCGACAGGAGCCAAGAGACCCAGTACTTC.